A single count supports the clone carrying this T cell receptor (beta chain). The CDR3 contains 16 residues. This entry is derived from a study of OX40 agonist ivuxolimab in advanced cancers. The protocol was immunoSEQ multiplex PCR, while the TCRdb copy is restricted to in-frame clones and leaves out a portion. The sample gives tens of thousands of clones, 80% to 90% of which show up once; over 4.5% is in the top ten. This specimen was CD4+ or CD8+ T cells sorted from blood, taken in a trial of the OX40 agonist ivuxolimab. The chain joins TRBV5-2 to TRBJ2-6; the table's TRBD2 call for D was not verified on the DNA. TRBV5-2 is noted as a pseudogene. This receptor was identified in an adult with an advanced solid tumor such as melanoma, head and neck, liver or kidney cancer. CDR3 in amino acids: CASSPYSVSGANVLTF. The CDR3, as DNA: TGCGCCAGCAGCCCCTATTCCGTTTCTGGGGCCAACGTCCTGACTTTC.